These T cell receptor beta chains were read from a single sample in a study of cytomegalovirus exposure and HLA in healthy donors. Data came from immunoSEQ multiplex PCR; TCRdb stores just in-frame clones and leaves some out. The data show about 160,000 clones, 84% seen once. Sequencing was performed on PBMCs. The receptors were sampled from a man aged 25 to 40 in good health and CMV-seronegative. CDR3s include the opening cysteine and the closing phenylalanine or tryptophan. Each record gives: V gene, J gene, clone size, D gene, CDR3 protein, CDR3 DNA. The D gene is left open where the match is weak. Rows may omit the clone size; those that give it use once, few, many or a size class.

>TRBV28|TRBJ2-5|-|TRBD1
CASSPQGASWTQYF
TGTGCCAGCAGTCCACAGGGGGCGTCATGGACCCAGTACTTC
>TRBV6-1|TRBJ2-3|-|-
CASMTTRPPDTQYF
TGTGCCAGCATGACTACCCGGCCCCCAGATACGCAGTATTTT
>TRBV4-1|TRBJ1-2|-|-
CASSQGLSGTDYGYTF
TGCGCCAGCAGCCAAGGGCTCAGCGGTACGGACTATGGCTACACCTTC
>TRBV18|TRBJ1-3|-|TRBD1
CASSTTGSGNTIYF
TGTGCCAGCTCAACGACAGGGTCTGGAAACACCATATATTTT
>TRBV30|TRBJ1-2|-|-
CAWSNRVSANYGYTF
TGTGCCTGGAGTAACAGGGTCTCGGCTAACTATGGCTACACCTTC
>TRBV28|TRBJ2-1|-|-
CASSLLGTGREVEQFF
TGTGCCAGCAGTTTATTAGGAACAGGGAGGGAGGTTGAGCAGTTCTTC
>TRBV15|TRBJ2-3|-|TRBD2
CATSRAPSSGRTPDTQYF
TGTGCCACCAGCAGAGCCCCGAGTAGCGGGAGGACCCCCGATACGCAGTATTTT
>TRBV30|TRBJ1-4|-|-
CAWSSGSSEKLFF
TGTGCCTGGAGCTCTGGGAGCAGTGAAAAACTGTTTTTT
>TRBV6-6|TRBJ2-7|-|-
CASSQTRPAGYEQYF
TGTGCCAGCAGCCAAACCAGGCCTGCCGGCTACGAGCAGTACTTC
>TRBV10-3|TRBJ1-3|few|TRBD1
CAVKGRGPGNTIYF
TGTGCCGTAAAGGGAAGGGGGCCTGGAAACACCATATATTTT
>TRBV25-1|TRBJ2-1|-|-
CASSDPMRAGSSYNEQFF
TGTGCCAGCAGTGACCCCATGCGGGCGGGGAGCTCCTACAATGAGCAGTTCTTC
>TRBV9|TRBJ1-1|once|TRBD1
CASSPRQGRGTEAFF
TGTGCCAGCAGCCCGAGACAGGGAAGGGGCACTGAAGCTTTCTTT
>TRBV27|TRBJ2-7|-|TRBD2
CAGSMGLAGGSSYEQYF
TGTGCCGGCAGTATGGGACTAGCGGGAGGGAGCTCCTACGAGCAGTACTTC
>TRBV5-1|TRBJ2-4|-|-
CASSPDRAKNIQYF
TGCGCCAGCAGCCCCGACAGAGCCAAAAACATTCAGTACTTC
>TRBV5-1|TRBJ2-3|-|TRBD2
CASSGGGRADTQYF
TGCGCCAGCAGCGGCGGGGGGAGGGCAGATACGCAGTATTTT
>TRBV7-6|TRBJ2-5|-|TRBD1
CASSLQGAQYF
TGTGCCAGCAGCTTACAGGGGGCCCAGTACTTC
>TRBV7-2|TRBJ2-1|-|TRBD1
CASSRRDSNSEQFF
TGTGCCAGCAGCCGACGGGACAGCAACAGTGAGCAGTTCTTC
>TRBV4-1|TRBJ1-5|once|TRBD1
CASSQPDRVNQPQHF
TGCGCCAGCAGCCAACCGGACAGGGTCAATCAGCCCCAGCATTTT
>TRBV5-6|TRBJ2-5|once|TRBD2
CASSSSWQAGAEETQYF
TGTGCCAGCAGCTCCTCTTGGCAAGCGGGGGCCGAGGAGACCCAGTACTTC
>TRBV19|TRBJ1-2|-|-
CASSLQGSYGYTF
TGTGCCAGTAGTCTACAGGGATCCTATGGCTACACCTTC